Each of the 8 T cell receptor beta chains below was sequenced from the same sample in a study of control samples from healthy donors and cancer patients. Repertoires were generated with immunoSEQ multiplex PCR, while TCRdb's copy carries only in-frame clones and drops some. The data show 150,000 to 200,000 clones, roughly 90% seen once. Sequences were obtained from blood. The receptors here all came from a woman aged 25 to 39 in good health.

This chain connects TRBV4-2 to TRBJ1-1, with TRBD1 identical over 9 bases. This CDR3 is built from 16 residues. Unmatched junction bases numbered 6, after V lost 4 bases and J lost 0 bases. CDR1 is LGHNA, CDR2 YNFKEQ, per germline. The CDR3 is CASSPRDRGMNTEAFF. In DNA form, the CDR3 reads TGTGCCAGCAGCCCTCGCGACAGGGGGATGAACACTGAAGCTTTCTTT.

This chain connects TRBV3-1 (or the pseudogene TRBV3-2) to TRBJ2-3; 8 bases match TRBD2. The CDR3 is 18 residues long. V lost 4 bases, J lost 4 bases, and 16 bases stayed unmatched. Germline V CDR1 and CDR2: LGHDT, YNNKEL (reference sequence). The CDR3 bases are TGTGCCAGCAGCCCTTTAGTAGGAGCGGGAGAGGTTGCAGATACGCAGTATTTT. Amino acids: CASSPLVGAGEVADTQYF.

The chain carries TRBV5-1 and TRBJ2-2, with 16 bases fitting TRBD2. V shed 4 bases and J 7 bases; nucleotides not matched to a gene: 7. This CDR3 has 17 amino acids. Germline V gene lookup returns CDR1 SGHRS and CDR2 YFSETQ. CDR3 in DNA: TGCGCCAGCAGCCTGGGACTAGCGGGAGGGCCCGGCGGGGAGCTGTTTTTT. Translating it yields CASSLGLAGGPGGELFF.

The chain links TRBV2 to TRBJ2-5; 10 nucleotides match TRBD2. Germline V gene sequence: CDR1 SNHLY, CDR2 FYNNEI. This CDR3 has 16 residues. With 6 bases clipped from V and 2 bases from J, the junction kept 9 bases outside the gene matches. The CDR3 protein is CASSEGTSAHQETQYF. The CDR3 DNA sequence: TGTGCCAGCAGCGAGGGGACTAGCGCACATCAAGAGACCCAGTACTTC.

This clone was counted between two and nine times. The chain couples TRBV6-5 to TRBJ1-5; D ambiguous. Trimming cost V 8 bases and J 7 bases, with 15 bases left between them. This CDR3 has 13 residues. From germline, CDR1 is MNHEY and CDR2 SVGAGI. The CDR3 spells CASAPDLGQPQHF. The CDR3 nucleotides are TGTGCCAGCGCCCCTGACCTGGGGCAGCCCCAGCATTTT.

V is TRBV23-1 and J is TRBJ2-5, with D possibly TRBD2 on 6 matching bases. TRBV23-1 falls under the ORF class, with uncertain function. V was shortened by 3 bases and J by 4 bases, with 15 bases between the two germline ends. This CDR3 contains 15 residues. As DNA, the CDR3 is TGCGCCAGCAGTCAGCGAGTCGGGGAGGTAGAGACCCAGTACTTC. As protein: CASSQRVGEVETQYF.

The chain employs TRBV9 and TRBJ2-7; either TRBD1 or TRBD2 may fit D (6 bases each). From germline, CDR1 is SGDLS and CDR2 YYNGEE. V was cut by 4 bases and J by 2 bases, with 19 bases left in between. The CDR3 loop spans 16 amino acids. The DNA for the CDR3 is TGTGCCAGCAGCCCCCGAGGAGGGGGAGCCACCTACGAGCAGTACTTC. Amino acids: CASSPRGGGATYEQYF.

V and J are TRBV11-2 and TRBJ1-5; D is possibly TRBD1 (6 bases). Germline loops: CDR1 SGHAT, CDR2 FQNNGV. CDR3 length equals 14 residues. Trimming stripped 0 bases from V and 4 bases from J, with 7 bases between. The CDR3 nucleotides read TGTGCCAGCAGCTTAGACACAGGGAATCAGCCCCAGCATTTT. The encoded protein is CASSLDTGNQPQHF.